The present T cell receptor beta chain was sequenced within a study of cytomegalovirus exposure and HLA in healthy donors. It was with 60 Vbeta and 13 Jbeta primers that the PCR ran. Assay: immunoSEQ multiplex PCR; the TCRdb copy retains only in-frame clones and omits some. The sample contains 150,000 to 200,000 clones, about 80% of which appear only once. Germline loops: CDR1 MNHEY, CDR2 SMNVEV (reference sequence). The CDR3 runs to 15 residues. With 5 bases removed from V and 5 bases from J, the gap between germline ends came to 16 bases. V gene TRBV27 combines with J gene TRBJ2-1; tentative D call: TRBD1 (5 bases). Input material: PBMCs. The clonotype originates from a woman aged 35 to 49 in good health and CMV-seronegative. CDR3 sequence (DNA): TGTGCCAGCAGTAATCCCCCAGGGTATGACAATGAGCAGTTCTTC. Translation gives CASSNPPGYDNEQFF.